One and the same sample provided the 2 T cell receptor beta chains below, sequenced in a study of shared T cell receptors in the human thymus. Only in-frame clones appear in the TCRdb table, and some are missing; sequencing was by immunoSEQ multiplex PCR. The sample holds roughly 560,000 clones, about 84% seen once. The same sample was also studied in work on human thymus T cells.

The source material was thymocytes. These receptors were obtained from a boy younger than two with a congenital heart defect.

This chain connects TRBV5-1 to TRBJ1-2; weak D call: TRBD1 (6 bases). There are 18 residues in the CDR3. CDR1 SGHRS and CDR2 YFSETQ come from the germline V gene. Deletions cut 1 base from V and 1 base from J, with 20 bases between. The CDR3, as DNA: TGCGCCAGCAGCTTGCCTTCCGGGACACCGACCCTTAACTATGGCTACACCTTC. Its translation is CASSLPSGTPTLNYGYTF.

The J gene is TRBJ2-7, the V gene TRBV4-3; 11 nucleotides agree with TRBD2. Trimming removed 2 bases from V and 4 bases from J; junction bases left unmatched: 16. The CDR3 spans 19 residues. Per the germline V gene, CDR1 is LGHNA and CDR2 is YSLEER. The CDR3 region has the DNA TGCGCCAGCAGCCAACGACTAGCGGGGCACGGTCAGAGGGCGTACGAGCAGTACTTC. Translation gives CASSQRLAGHGQRAYEQYF.